This TCR beta chain is from a study of PD-1 blockade in classical Hodgkin lymphoma. Repertoires were generated with immunoSEQ multiplex PCR, while TCRdb's copy carries only in-frame clones and drops some. Of around 40,000 clones in the sample, approximately 78% were seen once. Regarding the study as a whole: The study found complete responders had baseline diversity similar to newly diagnosed patients. TCR diversity in CD4+, not CD8+, cells rose significantly by C4D1.

The germline CDR1 and CDR2 sequences are LGHNA and YSLEER. The CDR3 is 18 residues long. V was clipped by 3 bases and J by 1 base; unmatched bases: 13. Every patient had relapsed following autologous stem cell transplantation, and cohorts differed in brentuximab vedotin exposure. As concerns this clone: The antigen is not known.

This sequence joins TRBV4-3 and TRBJ2-3; 7 bases are shared with TRBD2. The clonotype originates from a human donor with classical Hodgkin lymphoma. The sample consisted of peripheral blood mononuclear cells (PBMCs), taken at baseline. The CDR3 is CASSQEARGLWGTDTQYF. CDR3 bases: TGCGCCAGCAGCCAGGAGGCACGGGGACTATGGGGCACAGATACGCAGTATTTT.